This is a list of T cell receptor beta chains from one sample in a study of blood T cell repertoires in COVID-19. Sequenced by immunoSEQ multiplex PCR; TCRdb stores in-frame clones only, minus some. This sample has some 300,000 clones, with approximately 88% found just once. Material: peripheral blood. The source is a woman aged 25 to 39 who had recovered from COVID-19. CDR3s include the opening cysteine and the closing phenylalanine or tryptophan. A D gene is named only where the DNA matches it firmly.

TRBV3-1/TRBV3-2	TRBD1	TRBJ2-7	TGTGCCAGCAGCCAAGTCCTCCCTGGACAGGGCGTCCCCTACGAGCAGTACTTC	CASSQVLPGQGVPYEQYF
TRBV4-1	.	TRBJ1-1	TGCGCCAGCAGCCAACCCGACACGGGGAAACGGGGTGAAGCTTTCTTT	CASSQPDTGKRGEAFF
TRBV5-1	.	TRBJ2-7	TGCGCCAGCAGCTTGACTGAGGCAACCACCTACGAGCAGTACTTC	CASSLTEATTYEQYF
TRBV7-2	TRBD2	TRBJ2-3	TGTGCCAGCAGCTTATCACAGCGGGGGATCACAGATACGCAGTATTTT	CASSLSQRGITDTQYF
TRBV10-3	TRBD1	TRBJ1-6	TGTGCCACCCACCCGACAGGGGGAGATTCACCCCTCCACTTT	CATHPTGGDSPLHF
TRBV27	TRBD1	TRBJ2-2	TGTGCCAGCGGACAGGGGGTTTATAGCACCGGGGAGCTGTTTTTT	CASGQGVYSTGELFF
TRBV2	.	TRBJ1-3	TGTGCCAGCAGTTACAGCTCTGGAAACACCATATATTTT	CASSYSSGNTIYF
TRBV5-8	TRBD1	TRBJ2-3	TGTGCCAGCAGCTCTCACCGGGACAGGGGAACAGATACGCAGTATTTT	CASSSHRDRGTDTQYF
TRBV23-1	.	TRBJ1-4	TGCGCCAGCAGTCAATCTTGGGAGTGGGATGAAAAACTGTTTTTT	CASSQSWEWDEKLFF
TRBV21-1	.	TRBJ1-6	TGTGCCAGCAGCAAAGTTGACAGGTTTGGTAATTCACCCCTCCACTTT	CASSKVDRFGNSPLHF
TRBV5-8	TRBD2	TRBJ2-3	TGTGCCAGCACCCCCCGGGGGGTGAGAGATACGCAGTATTTT	CASTPRGVRDTQYF
TRBV2	TRBD1	TRBJ1-4	TGTGCCAGCAACGTCCCGGGACAGGGGTTAAGGGAAAAACTGTTTTTT	CASNVPGQGLREKLFF